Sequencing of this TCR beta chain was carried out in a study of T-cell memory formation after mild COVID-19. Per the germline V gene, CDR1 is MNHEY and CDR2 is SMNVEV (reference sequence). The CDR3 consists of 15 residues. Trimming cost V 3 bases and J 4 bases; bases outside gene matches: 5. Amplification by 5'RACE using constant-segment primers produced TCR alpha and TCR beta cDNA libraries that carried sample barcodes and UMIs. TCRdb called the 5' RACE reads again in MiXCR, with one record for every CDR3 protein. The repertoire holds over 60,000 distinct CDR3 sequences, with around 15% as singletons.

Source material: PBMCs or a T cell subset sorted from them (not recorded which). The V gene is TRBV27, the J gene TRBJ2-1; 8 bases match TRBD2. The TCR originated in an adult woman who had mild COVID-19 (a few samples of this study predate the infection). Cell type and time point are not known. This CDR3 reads CASSLGLGDYNEQFF. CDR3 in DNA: TGTGCCAGCAGTTTGGGACTAGGAGATTACAATGAGCAGTTCTTC.